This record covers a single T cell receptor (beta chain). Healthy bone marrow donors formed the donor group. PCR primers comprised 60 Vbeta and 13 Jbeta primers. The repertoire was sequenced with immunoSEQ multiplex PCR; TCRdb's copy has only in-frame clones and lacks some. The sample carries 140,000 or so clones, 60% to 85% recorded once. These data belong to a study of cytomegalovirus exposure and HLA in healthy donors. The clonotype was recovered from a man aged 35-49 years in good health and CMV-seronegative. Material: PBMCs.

The CDR3, as DNA: TGTGCCAGCAGCTTTCAAGCGGGGCCGATCTACGAGCAGTACTTC. It encodes CASSFQAGPIYEQYF. This rearrangement joins TRBV11-2 to TRBJ2-7; 7 nucleotides line up with TRBD2. J was trimmed by 3 bases and V by 3 bases; bases with no gene match: 8. The CDR3 is 15 amino acids. In germline, CDR1 is SGHAT, CDR2 FQNNGV.